This entry features one T cell receptor beta chain sequence. Its antigen is undetermined. V was cut by 2 bases and J by 10 bases, with 14 bases left in between. CDR1 GTSNPN and CDR2 SVGIG come from the germline V gene (reference sequence). The CDR3 extends over 12 amino acids. This record belongs to a study of sequential checkpoint blockade in melanoma. Study-level information: Arm A got nivolumab then ipilimumab; arm B the reverse, 1:1.

Regarding the study as a whole: T-cell fraction and clonality followed PD-L1 and CD8+ counts, not mutational load. About 30 times likelier clinical benefit followed increased tumor T-cell fraction and clonality.

Profiling relied on immunoSEQ multiplex PCR, and the TCRdb table lists in-frame clones only, not all of them. This sample has about 18,000 clones, with roughly 25% found just once. Treatment noted: randomized to nivolumab then ipilimumab (arm A) or the reverse (arm B). Patients had received no earlier DNA-damaging chemotherapy. The receptor's source is a human donor with melanoma. The genes are TRBV30 and TRBJ1-1, with D maybe TRBD1 (6 bases). The sequenced sample was tumor tissue (inferred from file names), obtained from a patient given nivolumab and ipilimumab in sequence. The CDR3 region has the DNA TGTGCCTGGAGTTACAGGGTAGGGGGAGCTTTCTTT. Its protein is CAWSYRVGGAFF. The complete variable domain, with remaining parts taken from reference TRBV30 and TRBJ1-1, reads SQTIHQWPATLVQPVGSPLSLECTVEGTSNPNLYWYRQAAGRGLQLLFYSVGIGQISSEVPQNLSASRPQDRQFILSSKKLLLSDSGFYLCAWSYRVGGAFFGQGTRLTVV.